This is a list of T cell receptor beta chains from one sample in a study of control samples from healthy donors and cancer patients. Produced via immunoSEQ multiplex PCR; TCRdb's table is partial and in-frame only. The table has fewer than 200,000 clones, around 93% seen once. The sequenced sample was blood. The receptors were gathered from a woman in her fifties or sixties in good health. CDR3s include the opening cysteine and the closing phenylalanine or tryptophan. The order of the fields is clone size, J gene, V gene, D gene, CDR3 protein, CDR3 DNA. D genes are given only for firm matches. Only some rows state a clone size, as once, few, many or a class for expanded clones.

.	TRBJ1-2	TRBV13	.	CASSFGPGTNYGYTF	TGTGCCAGCAGCTTTGGTCCGGGAACTAACTATGGCTACACCTTC
.	TRBJ2-2	TRBV19	.	CASSLLGGPTGELFF	TGTGCCAGTAGTCTTTTAGGGGGTCCCACCGGGGAGCTGTTTTTT
.	TRBJ2-7	TRBV5-1	TRBD1	CASSYRQGTIPYEQYF	TGCGCCAGCAGCTATAGACAGGGGACCATCCCCTACGAGCAGTACTTC
.	TRBJ1-6	TRBV7-9	TRBD1	CASRSHTGDHYNSPLHF	TGTGCCAGCAGATCCCACACAGGGGACCACTATAATTCACCCCTCCACTTT
.	TRBJ1-1	TRBV13	TRBD1	CASSPHRGLNTEAFF	TGTGCCAGCAGCCCCCACAGGGGTTTGAACACTGAAGCTTTCTTT
.	TRBJ2-3	TRBV3-1/TRBV3-2	.	CASSQWGHQNTDTQYF	TGTGCCAGCAGCCAATGGGGCCACCAGAACACAGATACGCAGTATTTT
.	TRBJ2-1	TRBV29-1	TRBD2	CSVGGLAGLVDNEQFF	TGCAGCGTTGGAGGGCTAGCGGGGCTGGTAGACAATGAGCAGTTCTTC
.	TRBJ1-5	TRBV5-1	.	CASSLEGFAGQPQHF	TGCGCCAGCAGCTTGGAGGGGTTCGCGGGTCAGCCCCAGCATTTT
once	TRBJ1-2	TRBV10-3	.	CATRTELNYGYTF	TGTGCCACAAGGACGGAATTAAACTATGGCTACACCTTC
.	TRBJ2-4	TRBV6-5	.	CASTAETMGIQYF	TGTGCCAGCACCGCGGAGACGATGGGCATTCAGTACTTC
.	TRBJ1-3	TRBV6-6	.	CASSPQPGNTIYF	TGTGCCAGCAGTCCTCAACCGGGAAACACCATATATTTT
.	TRBJ1-6	TRBV19	TRBD1	CASSIRQGAEASPLHF	TGTGCCAGTAGTATTAGGCAGGGGGCTGAAGCATCACCCCTCCACTTT
.	TRBJ2-5	TRBV3-1/TRBV3-2	TRBD2	CASSQGRGAQETQYF	TGTGCCAGCAGCCAAGGGCGGGGGGCTCAAGAGACCCAGTACTTC
.	TRBJ1-2	TRBV6-2/TRBV6-3	.	CASSYSDYGYTF	TGTGCCAGCAGTTACTCCGACTATGGCTACACCTTC
once	TRBJ1-2	TRBV27	TRBD1	CASSPRSGTGYSYTF	TGTGCCAGCAGTCCACGATCCGGGACAGGGTACAGCTACACCTTC
.	TRBJ1-1	TRBV7-3	.	CASSLIADTEAFF	TGTGCCAGCAGCTTAATAGCTGACACTGAAGCTTTCTTT
.	TRBJ1-1	TRBV6-6	.	CASSYVGGARSEAFF	TGTGCCAGCAGTTACGTTGGAGGGGCAAGGTCTGAAGCTTTCTTT
.	TRBJ2-5	TRBV7-2	.	CASSLGGSQETQYF	TGTGCCAGCAGCTTAGGTGGCAGCCAAGAGACCCAGTACTTC